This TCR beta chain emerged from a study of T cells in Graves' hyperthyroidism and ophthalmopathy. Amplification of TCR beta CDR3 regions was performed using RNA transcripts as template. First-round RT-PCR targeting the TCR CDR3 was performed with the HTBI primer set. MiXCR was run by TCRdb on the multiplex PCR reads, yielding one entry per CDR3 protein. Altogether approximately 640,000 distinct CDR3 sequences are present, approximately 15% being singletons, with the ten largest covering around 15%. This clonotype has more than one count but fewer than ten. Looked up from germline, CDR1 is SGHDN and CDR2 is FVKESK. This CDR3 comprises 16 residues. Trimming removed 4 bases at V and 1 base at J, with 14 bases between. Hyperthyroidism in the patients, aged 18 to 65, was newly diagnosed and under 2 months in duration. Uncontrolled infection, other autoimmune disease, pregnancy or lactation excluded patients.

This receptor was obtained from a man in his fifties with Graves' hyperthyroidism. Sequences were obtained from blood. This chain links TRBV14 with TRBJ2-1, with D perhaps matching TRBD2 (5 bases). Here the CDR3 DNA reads TGTGCCAGCAGCCGCGAGCGGAGTGGGTCCTACAATGAGCAGTTCTTC. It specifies CASSRERSGSYNEQFF.